One and the same sample provided the 19 T cell receptor beta chains below, sequenced in a study of blood T cell repertoires in COVID-19. Using immunoSEQ multiplex PCR, the repertoire was profiled, and TCRdb retains in-frame clones only, with some absent. The data show about 260,000 clones, with around 80% seen just once and over 4% held by the top ten. The sequenced material came from PBMCs or T cells enriched from blood (not recorded which). The receptors here all came from a man aged 30 to 45 with acute COVID-19.

This chain links TRBV3-1 (or the pseudogene TRBV3-2) with TRBJ1-5, with D perhaps matching TRBD1 (6 bases). The ends were cut back, 0 bases at V and 2 bases at J, with 11 bases in the middle. The CDR3 consists of 16 residues. Germline CDR1 and CDR2: LGHDT and YNNKEL (reference sequence). CDR3 sequence: CASSQEQGYGNQPQHF. The CDR3 DNA follows: TGTGCCAGCAGCCAAGAACAGGGCTATGGCAATCAGCCCCAGCATTTT.

This clone occurred a few times. The chain links TRBV27 to TRBJ1-5; possibly TRBD1 for D (5 bases). The V and J ends lost 5 bases and 7 bases respectively, with 18 bases between them. Germline V CDR1 and CDR2: MNHEY, SMNVEV (reference sequence). The length of the CDR3 is 15 residues. The chain's CDR3 is CASSPYGGAGQPQHF. As DNA, the CDR3 is TGTGCCAGCAGTCCTTATGGTGGGGCGGGGCAGCCCCAGCATTTT.

This chain links TRBV5-8 with TRBJ1-4, with 7 bases that match TRBD1. Germline V gene sequence: CDR1 SGHTS, CDR2 YDEGEE. Unmatched junction bases numbered 7, after V lost 1 base and J lost 4 bases. This CDR3 contains 16 residues. This CDR3 is CASSLSPGQINEKLFF. Here the CDR3 DNA reads TGTGCCAGCAGCTTGTCCCCGGGACAGATTAATGAAAAACTGTTTTTT.

As concerns this clone: Other DNA sequences from this sample encode an identical CDR3 as well. The chain uses TRBV9 and TRBJ1-2; no definite D call. The V end was cut by 4 bases, the J end by 8 bases, with 3 bases between. The CDR3 sequence is 9 residues long. Germline V CDR1 and CDR2: SGDLS, YYNGEE. The CDR3 loop is CASSPGYTF. CDR3 DNA: TGTGCCAGCAGCCCAGGCTACACCTTC.

The rearrangement links TRBV19 to TRBJ1-2; D unclear. Germline CDR1 reads LNHDA; CDR2 reads SQIVND (reference sequence). The CDR3 is made up of 13 amino acids. V shed 5 bases and J shed 2 bases, with 9 bases lying between them. CDR3 DNA: TGTGCCAGTAGTCCTCCCCGGAACTATGGCTACACCTTC. It encodes CASSPPRNYGYTF. The entire variable domain, with the rest obtained from reference TRBV19 and TRBJ1-2, is as follows: DGGITQSPKYLFRKEGQNVTLSCEQNLNHDAMYWYRQDPGQGLRLIYYSQIVNDFQKGDIAEGYSVSREKKESFPLTVTSAQKNPTAFYLCASSPPRNYGYTFGSGTRLTVV.

This chain joins TRBV12-3 or TRBV12-4 and TRBJ1-2; unclear D gene. The CDR3 runs to 12 residues. V lost 8 bases to trimming and J lost 3 bases, with 10 bases between them. The CDR3 bases are TGTGCCAGCGCACGACACCACTATGGCTACACCTTC. Amino acid sequence: CASARHHYGYTF.

The rearrangement joins TRBV7-6 to TRBJ1-2; D may be TRBD1 (6 bases). The germline V and J ends were trimmed by 5 bases and 7 bases, with 20 bases remaining between them. The CDR3 length is 15 residues. The V gene's germline CDR1 is SGHVS and CDR2 FNYEAQ. This chain's CDR3 is CASSPTQQGIAGYTF. CDR3 coding DNA: TGTGCCAGCAGCCCGACGCAACAGGGAATTGCTGGCTACACCTTC.

The chain couples TRBV4-1 to TRBJ1-5; D is possibly TRBD1 (6 bases). The V gene lost 1 base and the J gene lost 4 bases, with 8 bases spanning the gap. The CDR3 contains 14 residues. Germline V gives CDR1 MGHRA, CDR2 YSYEKL. The CDR3 sequence is CASSQAGANQPQHF. CDR3 DNA sequence: TGCGCCAGCAGCCAAGCAGGGGCAAATCAGCCCCAGCATTTT.

Turning to this clone: Compared with germline, one end of the junction differs, possibly owing to a read error. V usage is TRBV6-1 and J usage is TRBJ1-5; TRBD1 might be the D (6 bases). From germline, CDR1 is MNHNS and CDR2 SASEGT. CDR3 length equals 14 residues. CDR3 region: CASTEQGFNQPQHF. Here the CDR3 DNA reads TGTGCCAGCACTGAACAGGGTTTCAATCAGCCCCAGCATTTT.

Of note for this clone: With a much larger clone just one base away, this may be a read error. V is TRBV15 and J is TRBJ2-6, with 11 bases fitting TRBD1. This CDR3 has 16 residues. Unmatched junction bases numbered 0, after V lost 5 bases and J lost 0 bases. CDR1 is LNHNV and CDR2 is YYDKDF in the germline V gene (reference sequence). CDR3 sequence (DNA): TGTGCCACCAGCGGGACAGGGGGCTCTGGGGCCAACGTCCTGACTTTC. This translates into CATSGTGGSGANVLTF.

V is TRBV3-1 (or the pseudogene TRBV3-2) and J is TRBJ2-3; 11 nucleotides match TRBD2. Germline V gives CDR1 LGHDT, CDR2 YNNKEL (reference sequence). V shed 1 base and J 7 bases; nucleotides not matched to a gene: 7. The CDR3 sequence is 16 residues long. CDR3 sequence (DNA): TGTGCCAGCAGCCAAGGGAGTAGCGGGAGGGTAAATACGCAGTATTTT. Its protein is CASSQGSSGRVNTQYF.

This chain connects TRBV28 to TRBJ1-3; 11 nucleotides align to TRBD1. CDR1 and CDR2 (germline): MDHEN, SYDVKM. The CDR3 consists of 15 residues. With V trimmed by 2 bases and J by 14 bases, 11 bases remained unmatched. CDR3 in DNA: TGTGCCAGCAGTTTAAGGACAGGGGGCATAGGTACCGTATATTTT. It is translated as CASSLRTGGIGTVYF.

This clone was observed at least ten times. The chain joins TRBV6-1 to TRBJ1-2, with D possibly matching TRBD1 (6 bases). The germline gives CDR1 MNHNS, CDR2 SASEGT. The CDR3 has 17 amino acids. V was trimmed by 1 base and J by 4 bases, leaving 19 bases between them. The CDR3 DNA follows: TGTGCCAGCAGTGAAGGTTCGAGGACGACAGGAGTCTATGGCTACACCTTC. It specifies CASSEGSRTTGVYGYTF.

This clone was seen a single time. The rearrangement links TRBV28 to TRBJ2-2; D might be TRBD1 (5 bases). V was pared by 1 base and J by 1 base, with 10 bases between. Germline V gene lookup returns CDR1 MDHEN and CDR2 SYDVKM. The CDR3 length is 16 residues. The CDR3 is CASSLLGPGNTGELFF. The CDR3 DNA reads TGTGCCAGCAGTTTATTGGGGCCAGGGAACACCGGGGAGCTGTTTTTT.

The genes are TRBV5-4 and TRBJ2-2; D perhaps matches TRBD2 (6 bases). Germline V gives CDR1 SGHNT, CDR2 YYREEE (reference sequence). V was pared by 0 bases and J by 7 bases, with 10 bases between. The CDR3 is made up of 14 amino acids. The CDR3 protein is CASSLELADGELFF. For the CDR3, the DNA is TGTGCCAGCAGCTTGGAACTAGCAGACGGGGAGCTGTTTTTT.

The rearrangement joins TRBV4-3 to TRBJ1-1; D uncertain. This CDR3 is built from 16 residues. CDR1 and CDR2 from the germline V gene are LGHNA and YSLEER. Trimming cost V 2 bases and J 1 base, with 14 bases left between them. The CDR3 loop is CASSQRTVERNTEAFF. Written as DNA, the CDR3 is TGCGCCAGCAGCCAAAGAACCGTAGAGAGGAACACTGAAGCTTTCTTT.

CDR3 DNA sequence: TGCGCCAGCAGCCGTAGCGATAGCACAGATACGCAGTATTTT. As protein: CASSRSDSTDTQYF. The V gene is TRBV5-1, the J gene TRBJ2-3, with a weak D call TRBD2 (5 bases). Trimming cost V 4 bases and J 0 bases, with 9 bases left between them. This CDR3 is built from 14 residues. CDR1 and CDR2 from the germline V gene are SGHRS and YFSETQ. Variable domain in full (rest from reference TRBV5-1 and TRBJ2-3): KAGVTQTPRYLIKTRGQQVTLSCSPISGHRSVSWYQQTPGQGLQFLFEYFSETQRNKGNFPGRFSGRQFSNSRSEMNVSTLELGDSALYLCASSRSDSTDTQYFGPGTRLTVL.

The chain recombines TRBV28 with TRBJ2-3; TRBD2 is a possible D gene (7 bases). This CDR3 comprises 17 residues. Trimming stripped 4 bases from V and 1 base from J, with 18 bases between. Per germline, CDR1 MDHEN and CDR2 SYDVKM. The CDR3 is CASSSPRRGGGTDTQYF. CDR3 sequence (DNA): TGTGCCAGCAGTTCCCCCAGGAGGGGGGGTGGCACAGATACGCAGTATTTT.

This sequence joins TRBV21-1 and TRBJ2-7; the table names TRBD1, a call not compared with the DNA. TRBV21-1 is given as a pseudogene. This CDR3 contains 17 residues. CDR3 amino acids: CASSKKACWDRNYEQYV. CDR3 coding DNA: TGTGCCAGCAGCAAAAAGGCCTGCTGGGACAGAAACTACGAGCAGTACGTC.